Listed below are T cell receptor beta chains from one sample, sequenced in a study of response to subunit inactivated influenza vaccine. TCRdb analysed the RT-PCR reads with MiXCR anew, one entry per CDR3 protein. The sample has almost 600,000 distinct CDR3 sequences; 12% to 15% are singletons. The material sequenced was PBMCs from blood, taken about 11 days after vaccination. The receptors come from a man aged 45-65 years who received an inactivated influenza vaccine. Both conserved end residues are part of each CDR3. Fields, in order: J gene, clone size, D gene, V gene, CDR3 protein, CDR3 DNA. D genes are given only for firm matches. Rows give clone size only sometimes, using once, few, many, or a class for an expanded clone.

TRBJ2-3,-,-,TRBV20-1,CSAREWGRADTQYF,TGCAGTGCTAGAGAATGGGGGCGTGCAGATACGCAGTATTTT
TRBJ2-4,-,-,TRBV20-1,CSARDVLYDAKNIQYF,TGCAGTGCTAGAGATGTCCTATATGACGCCAAAAACATTCAGTACTTC
TRBJ1-2,few,TRBD1,TRBV7-9,CASSSPRTGDQAYGYTF,TGTGCCAGCAGCTCCCCCCGGACAGGGGATCAAGCCTATGGCTACACCTTC
TRBJ2-7,few,TRBD1,TRBV29-1,CSVEARRTGNSYEQYF,TGCAGCGTTGAAGCCCGCAGGACAGGGAATTCCTACGAGCAGTACTTC
TRBJ2-4,many,-,TRBV20-1,CSAMDSNLKNIQYF,TGCAGTGCCATGGACAGTAATCTCAAAAACATTCAGTACTTC
TRBJ2-7,-,TRBD2,TRBV10-3,CAITATSRLAGGQYF,TGTGCCATCACCGCGACTAGTCGACTAGCGGGGGGGCAGTACTTC
TRBJ1-4,-,TRBD1,TRBV6-1,CASRRGQNNEKLFF,TGTGCCAGCAGGAGGGGGCAGAATAATGAAAAACTGTTTTTT
TRBJ2-1,-,-,TRBV11-2,CASTQGTSNEQFF,TGTGCCAGCACGCAAGGGACTTCCAATGAGCAGTTCTTC
TRBJ2-3,-,-,TRBV7-7,CASSLAEGLDTQYF,TGTGCCAGCAGCTTAGCTGAGGGCCTAGATACGCAGTATTTT
TRBJ2-3,-,TRBD2,TRBV6-2/TRBV6-3,CASSYHGTSGGTQYF,TGTGCCAGCAGTTACCACGGGACTAGCGGGGGGACGCAGTATTTT
TRBJ1-3,-,-,TRBV7-9,CASSPGHTGNTIYF,TGTGCCAGCAGCCCAGGGCACACTGGAAACACCATATATTTT
TRBJ1-2,-,TRBD1,TRBV29-1,CSDSGTGDGYTF,TGCAGCGACTCCGGGACAGGGGACGGCTACACCTTC
TRBJ2-5,-,TRBD1,TRBV7-8,CASRRQGIQETQYF,TGTGCCAGCAGGAGACAGGGGATACAAGAGACCCAGTACTTC
TRBJ2-5,few,TRBD1,TRBV20-1,CSAFGTGVETQYF,TGCAGTGCTTTTGGGACAGGGGTCGAGACCCAGTACTTC
TRBJ1-2,few,-,TRBV6-5,CASSSVGDGYTF,TGTGCCAGCAGTTCCGTGGGGGATGGCTACACCTTC
TRBJ2-2,few,-,TRBV5-1,CASSLAAGGRSGGELFF,TGCGCCAGCAGCTTGGCCGCCGGGGGGCGCTCCGGAGGGGAGCTGTTTTTT
TRBJ2-7,few,-,TRBV11-2,CASSLEAGGSYEQYF,TGTGCCAGCAGCTTAGAAGCCGGCGGCTCCTACGAGCAGTACTTC
TRBJ1-2,few,-,TRBV6-5,CASSYFPYGYTF,TGTGCCAGCAGTTACTTCCCCTATGGCTACACCTTC
TRBJ2-7,many,-,TRBV29-1,CSVVSYEQYF,TGCAGCGTTGTCTCCTACGAGCAGTACTTC
TRBJ2-5,many,TRBD2,TRBV5-1,CASSPGLVGETQYF,TGCGCCAGCAGCCCCGGACTAGTCGGAGAGACCCAGTACTTC
TRBJ2-7,few,-,TRBV7-2,CASRLAGPYEQYF,TGTGCCAGCAGGCTCGCCGGCCCCTACGAGCAGTACTTC
TRBJ2-7,few,TRBD2,TRBV20-1,CSASSGSYEQYF,TGCAGTGCTTCTAGCGGGAGCTACGAGCAGTACTTC
TRBJ2-7,few,TRBD1,TRBV10-3,CAIQNPGGAYEQYF,TGTGCCATCCAAAACCCAGGGGGAGCCTACGAGCAGTACTTC
TRBJ1-6,few,TRBD1,TRBV6-1,CASREGQGDSPLHF,TGTGCCAGCAGAGAGGGACAGGGAGATTCACCCCTCCACTTT
TRBJ2-2,few,TRBD2,TRBV30,CAWSVLAGGYGELFF,TGTGCCTGGAGTGTTTTAGCGGGAGGGTACGGGGAGCTGTTTTTT
TRBJ1-2,few,-,TRBV19,CASKETANYGYTF,TGTGCCAGTAAAGAAACAGCGAACTATGGCTACACCTTC
TRBJ2-1,-,-,TRBV29-1,CSVEDGWTPNHNEQFF,TGCAGCGTTGAAGATGGGTGGACTCCCAACCACAATGAGCAGTTCTTC
TRBJ2-5,-,-,TRBV5-6,CASSLGTGTKETQYF,TGTGCCAGCAGCTTAGGCACCGGGACAAAGGAGACCCAGTACTTC
TRBJ2-1,many,-,TRBV12-3/TRBV12-4,CASRAGQGRNEQFF,TGTGCCAGCAGGGCGGGTCAAGGCCGCAATGAGCAGTTCTTC
TRBJ1-2,-,-,TRBV28,CASNLGQGPGYTF,TGTGCCAGCAACCTGGGGCAGGGCCCTGGCTACACCTTC
TRBJ2-3,-,TRBD1,TRBV5-4,CASSSRTGGRSDTQYF,TGTGCCAGCAGCTCGCGGACAGGGGGGCGGTCAGATACGCAGTATTTT
TRBJ2-4,-,TRBD2,TRBV19,CASSPAREGSGKNIQYF,TGTGCCAGTAGCCCTGCTCGGGAGGGGTCGGGCAAAAACATTCAGTACTTC
TRBJ2-7,few,-,TRBV7-2,CASSVPGLQALSYEQYF,TGTGCCAGCAGCGTACCGGGACTGCAAGCTCTCTCCTACGAGCAGTACTTC
TRBJ2-7,-,-,TRBV4-3,CASSQDRAAPYEQYF,TGCGCCAGCAGCCAAGATAGGGCAGCGCCCTACGAGCAGTACTTC
TRBJ1-4,few,-,TRBV5-1,CASSLGSAGMNEKLFF,TGCGCCAGCAGCTTGGGGTCCGCGGGGATGAATGAAAAACTGTTTTTT
TRBJ2-1,-,TRBD2,TRBV3-1,CASSQSSGSLGNEQFF,TGTGCCAGCAGCCAGTCTAGCGGGAGCCTAGGGAATGAGCAGTTCTTC
TRBJ1-2,few,TRBD1,TRBV30,CAWRGTAYYGYTF,TGTGCCTGGAGGGGGACAGCGTACTATGGCTACACCTTC
TRBJ2-5,-,-,TRBV6-1,CASSPQWGRRIEETQYF,TGTGCCAGCAGTCCCCAATGGGGGCGGAGAATAGAAGAGACCCAGTACTTC
TRBJ2-1,few,-,TRBV7-9,CASSASVSYNEQFF,TGTGCCAGCAGCGCTAGCGTTTCCTACAATGAGCAGTTCTTC
TRBJ2-5,few,-,TRBV20-1,CSASYSRLQETQYF,TGCAGTGCTAGTTACAGCCGGCTACAAGAGACCCAGTACTTC
TRBJ2-1,-,TRBD2,TRBV20-1,CSARALAGTGNEQFF,TGCAGTGCTAGAGCCCTAGCGGGGACGGGGAATGAGCAGTTCTTC
TRBJ2-5,few,TRBD1,TRBV7-2,CASSLKTGGQETQYF,TGTGCCAGCAGCTTAAAGACAGGGGGGCAAGAGACCCAGTACTTC
TRBJ2-1,-,-,TRBV5-1,CASSPVGSRRYNEQFF,TGCGCCAGCAGCCCGGTCGGGAGCAGGAGGTACAATGAGCAGTTCTTC
TRBJ2-5,-,-,TRBV24-1,CATSETAGTQYF,TGTGCCACCAGTGAAACAGCGGGGACCCAGTACTTC
TRBJ2-3,few,-,TRBV4-1,CASSQDPLSADTQYF,TGCGCCAGCAGCCAAGATCCCCTAAGCGCAGATACGCAGTATTTT
TRBJ2-3,few,TRBD1,TRBV20-1,CSASFSEDRGADTQYF,TGCAGTGCTAGTTTCTCCGAGGACAGGGGCGCAGATACGCAGTATTTT
TRBJ2-1,-,TRBD1,TRBV20-1,CSASVVGTAFYNEQFF,TGCAGTGCTAGCGTGGTTGGGACAGCCTTTTACAATGAGCAGTTCTTC
TRBJ2-5,-,-,TRBV29-1,CSGINSGAPGETQYF,TGCAGCGGGATTAACAGCGGTGCGCCGGGAGAGACCCAGTACTTC
TRBJ2-2,many,-,TRBV5-1,CASSSQVGANTGELFF,TGCGCCAGCAGCTCCCAGGTCGGGGCGAACACCGGGGAGCTGTTTTTT
TRBJ1-4,-,TRBD1,TRBV4-3,CASSQDGTGLGKLFF,TGCGCCAGCAGCCAAGACGGGACAGGGCTTGGAAAACTGTTTTTT
TRBJ2-7,-,TRBD1,TRBV20-1,CSAMTGQGVDEQYF,TGCAGTGCTATGACCGGACAGGGGGTCGACGAGCAGTACTTC
TRBJ2-1,few,TRBD2,TRBV12-3/TRBV12-4,CASSPLLGLAGGGEQFF,TGTGCCAGCAGTCCACTCCTAGGACTAGCGGGAGGAGGGGAGCAGTTCTTC
TRBJ1-2,few,-,TRBV29-1,CSARTPGGYTF,TGCAGCGCCCGGACTCCGGGTGGCTACACCTTC
TRBJ2-3,many,TRBD1,TRBV12-3/TRBV12-4,CASSPGTGWADTQYF,TGTGCCAGCAGCCCCGGGACAGGGTGGGCAGATACGCAGTATTTT
TRBJ2-1,-,-,TRBV14,CASSQVRAPYNEQFF,TGTGCCAGCAGCCAAGTAAGGGCCCCCTACAATGAGCAGTTCTTC
TRBJ2-1,few,-,TRBV11-2,CASSFGQPNEQFF,TGTGCCAGCAGCTTCGGTCAGCCCAATGAGCAGTTCTTC
TRBJ1-2,-,TRBD1,TRBV7-9,CASSFGQGNGYTF,TGTGCCAGCAGTTTCGGACAGGGTAATGGCTACACCTTC